The 15 T cell receptor beta chains below were found in one sample sequenced in a study of blood T cell repertoires in COVID-19. Produced via immunoSEQ multiplex PCR; TCRdb's table is partial and in-frame only. The sample includes about 24,000 clones, about 89% of them seen just once. Input material: peripheral blood. These receptors originate from a man in his fifties or sixties with active COVID-19.

The chain uses TRBV6-6 and TRBJ2-7; D might be TRBD1 (6 bases). The CDR3 sequence is 15 residues long. Germline CDR1 MNHNY, CDR2 SVGAGI (reference sequence). V was pared by 4 bases and J by 3 bases, with 16 bases between. The CDR3 spells CASSSTGTLSYEQYF. The CDR3 coding sequence is TGTGCCAGCAGTTCGACCGGGACACTAAGCTACGAGCAGTACTTC.

The chain is built from TRBV28 and TRBJ2-5, with TRBD1 matching over 9 bases. This CDR3 comprises 12 residues. CDR1 is MDHEN and CDR2 is SYDVKM in the germline V gene. The trim removed 6 bases at V and 4 bases at J, leaving 0 bases unmatched. The CDR3 coding sequence is TGTGCCAGCAGGACAGGGGGAGAGACCCAGTACTTC. Protein sequence: CASRTGGETQYF. Combining the CDR3 with reference TRBV28 and TRBJ2-5 gives the whole variable domain DVKVTQSSRYLVKRTGEKVFLECVQDMDHENMFWYRQDPGLGLRLIYFSYDVKMKEKGDIPEGYSVSREKKERFSLILESASTNQTSMYLCASRTGGETQYFGPGTRLLVL.

J is TRBJ2-1 and V is TRBV24-1; TRBD2 aligns across 9 bases. Germline loops: CDR1 KGHDR, CDR2 SFDVKD. This CDR3 is 20 amino acids long. V trimming: 5 bases; J trimming: 7 bases; junction bases outside the gene matches: 23. CDR3 loop: CATSVGDLVAGVSSLNEQFF. The CDR3 DNA reads as TGTGCCACCAGTGTCGGTGACTTGGTAGCGGGGGTCTCCTCTTTAAATGAGCAGTTCTTC.

V usage is TRBV3-1 (or the pseudogene TRBV3-2) and J usage is TRBJ1-1, with a tentative D call TRBD1 (6 bases). CDR1 is LGHDT, CDR2 YNNKEL, per germline (reference sequence). V was cut by 4 bases and J by 1 base, with 10 bases left in between. The CDR3 is 14 amino acids. The DNA of the CDR3 is TGTGCCAGCAGCCCATGGACAGAGAACACTGAAGCTTTCTTT. It encodes CASSPWTENTEAFF.

The chain combines TRBV12-2 with TRBJ1-6; the table's D call of TRBD1 was not tested on the DNA. TRBV12-2 is designated a pseudogene. The CDR3 has 17 residues. This CDR3 is CASRLGTGGSYNSPLHF. In DNA, the CDR3 is TGTGCAAGTCGCCTCGGGACAGGTGGGTCCTATAATTCACCCCTCCACTTT.

This rearrangement joins TRBV6-5 to TRBJ1-2; the match to TRBD1 covers 7 bases. The CDR3 sequence is 14 residues long. Trimming removed 7 bases from V and 4 bases from J; junction bases left unmatched: 9. CDR1 is MNHEY, CDR2 SVGAGI, per germline. The CDR3 loop reads CASTSIGQVYGYTF. CDR3 in DNA: TGTGCCAGCACCAGCATTGGACAGGTCTATGGCTACACCTTC.

The J gene is TRBJ2-7, the V gene TRBV6-2 or TRBV6-3; 9 bases are a match to TRBD1. J gave up 2 bases and V 2 bases, and 10 bases lay outside the gene matches. The CDR3 covers 17 residues. CDR1 MNHEY and CDR2 SVGEGT come from the germline V gene. The CDR3 reads CASSYHLDRGTPYEQYF. CDR3 in DNA: TGTGCCAGCAGTTACCACTTGGACAGGGGAACGCCCTACGAGCAGTACTTC.

The chain employs TRBV5-1 and TRBJ2-7; 8 nucleotides align to TRBD2. CDR1 SGHRS and CDR2 YFSETQ come from the germline V gene. CDR3 size: 14 residues. V was clipped by 4 bases and J by 5 bases; unmatched bases: 8. CDR3 nucleotide sequence: TGCGCCAGCAGCGGTAGCGGGGAGCGCAACGAGCAGTACTTC. It codes for CASSGSGERNEQYF.

This chain uses TRBV19 with TRBJ2-3, with TRBD2 identical over 10 bases. CDR1 and CDR2 from the germline V gene are LNHDA and SQIVND (reference sequence). The V and J ends lost 10 bases and 4 bases, in that order; junction bases with no gene match: 8. The CDR3 runs to 14 residues. The CDR3 nucleotides are TGTGCCACCGAGAGCGGGGGGGGCGCAGATACGCAGTATTTT. Translating it yields CATESGGGADTQYF.

In nucleotides, the CDR3 is TGTGCCAGTAGACAGGGCGACGGGTCCCAGCATTTT. This sequence encodes CASRQGDGSQHF. The chain couples TRBV19 to TRBJ1-5, with D perhaps matching TRBD1 (6 bases). This CDR3 has 12 residues. V lost 6 bases and J 11 bases, leaving 14 bases between the germline ends. The V gene's germline CDR1 is LNHDA and CDR2 SQIVND (reference sequence). Based on the CDR3 plus reference TRBV19 and TRBJ1-5, the full variable domain is DGGITQSPKYLFRKEGQNVTLSCEQNLNHDAMYWYRQDPGQGLRLIYYSQIVNDFQKGDIAEGYSVSREKKESFPLTVTSAQKNPTAFYLCASRQGDGSQHFGDGTRLSIL.

This chain uses TRBV4-3 with TRBJ2-1; TRBD2 agrees at 7 bases. There are 16 residues in the CDR3. Germline CDR1 and CDR2: LGHNA and YSLEER. Trimming at V came to 0 bases and at J to 3 bases, leaving 5 bases not matched to a gene. CDR3 sequence: CASSQEGGGGYNEQFF. CDR3 in DNA: TGCGCCAGCAGCCAAGAAGGTGGGGGGGGCTACAATGAGCAGTTCTTC.

The rearrangement joins TRBV28 to TRBJ2-5; D gene ambiguous. With 6 bases removed from V and 2 bases from J, the gap between germline ends came to 7 bases. The germline V gene has CDR1 MDHEN and CDR2 SYDVKM. The length of the CDR3 is 12 residues. The CDR3 nucleotides read TGTGCCAGCAGGACTCTGCAAGAGACCCAGTACTTC. The encoded protein is CASRTLQETQYF.

The chain couples TRBV24-1 to TRBJ2-5; no definite D call. V lost 1 base and J 5 bases, leaving 4 bases between the germline ends. CDR1 is KGHDR, CDR2 SFDVKD, per germline. The CDR3 runs to 12 residues. CDR3 sequence reads: CATSDFGETQYF. The CDR3 bases are TGTGCCACCAGTGATTTTGGCGAGACCCAGTACTTC.

This clone was counted only a few times. The chain combines TRBV12-5 with TRBJ2-3; 9 nucleotides agree with TRBD1. CDR3 length: 14 amino acids. The V gene end was trimmed by 7 bases and the J gene end by 8 bases; junction bases not matched to a gene: 10. Germline CDR1 reads LGHNT; CDR2 reads FRNRAP. CDR3 sequence: CASALTGGRSTQYF. DNA for the CDR3: TGTGCTAGTGCTCTCACAGGGGGCCGGAGTACGCAGTATTTT.

V gene TRBV4-2 combines with J gene TRBJ2-5; possibly TRBD2 for D (6 bases). This CDR3 has 14 amino acids. Trimming cost V 6 bases and J 4 bases, with 15 bases left between them. CDR1 LGHNA and CDR2 YNFKEQ come from the germline V gene. The CDR3 protein is CASRGTGDAETQYF. In DNA, the CDR3 is TGTGCCAGCAGGGGAACGGGGGACGCAGAGACCCAGTACTTC.